These 16 T cell receptor beta chains share one sample of origin, sequenced in a study of blood T cells in healthy people across ages. The second PCR ran about 6 to 12 cycles with a sample-barcoded 5' primer and J-beta primers. MiXCR, run by TCRdb on the 5' RACE reads, gives a single entry per CDR3 protein. The repertoire holds 650,000 to 950,000 distinct CDR3 sequences, around 42% seen once, with nearly 20% in the top ten. What was sequenced was blood. The receptors come from a man aged 55 to 70 in good health.

This clonotype was seen once. This chain uses TRBV27 with TRBJ2-1; no firm D call. Germline V lookup: CDR1 MNHEY, CDR2 SMNVEV (reference sequence). The CDR3 runs 14 residues. V lost 1 base and J lost 9, with 13 bases in between. The CDR3 protein is CASSLLGSVGEQFF. CDR3 sequence (DNA): TGTGCCAGCAGTTTATTAGGGTCGGTGGGTGAGCAGTTCTTC.

The genes are TRBV9 and TRBJ2-7; 8 bases agree with TRBD1. There are 15 residues in the CDR3. Germline V gene sequence: CDR1 SGDLS, CDR2 YYNGEE. The V gene end was trimmed by 0 bases and the J gene end by 5 bases; junction bases not matched to a gene: 7. CDR3 DNA: TGTGCCAGCAGCGTAGTTGCAGGGGGCGTGGACGAGCAGTACTTC. It codes for CASSVVAGGVDEQYF.

This rearrangement joins TRBV24-1 to TRBJ2-5, with D uncertain. Germline CDR1 KGHDR, CDR2 SFDVKD. This CDR3 comprises 13 residues. Trimming shortened V by 3 bases and J by 11 bases, and 15 bases separated the two germline ends. The CDR3 protein is CATSDVKGGEQYF. CDR3 coding DNA: TGTGCCACCAGTGATGTCAAAGGTGGAGAGCAGTACTTC.

This clonotype was seen a few times. V gene TRBV6-5 combines with J gene TRBJ1-2, with 9 bases fitting TRBD1. The junction had 7 bases not matched to a gene; V was cut back by 6 bases and J by 2 bases. Germline CDR1 reads MNHEY; CDR2 reads SVGAGI. The CDR3 is 15 amino acids. This CDR3 reads CASRTGQGGNYGYTF. Here the CDR3 DNA reads TGTGCCAGCAGGACGGGACAGGGAGGCAACTATGGCTACACCTTC.

The chain recombines TRBV21-1 with TRBJ2-3; whether TRBD1, the table's D call, matches the DNA was not checked. TRBV21-1 is a recognized pseudogene. CDR3 length: 15 residues. The CDR3 region has the DNA TGTGCCAGCAGCAAAAAGGGCAGGGCCACAGATACGCAGTATTTT. It codes for CASSKKGRATDTQYF.

This rearrangement joins TRBV6-1 to TRBJ1-5, with no clear D. Trimming shortened V by 1 base and J by 1 base, and 11 bases separated the two germline ends. Germline CDR1 MNHNS, CDR2 SASEGT. The CDR3 sequence is 16 residues long. CDR3 nucleotide sequence: TGTGCCAGCAGTGAAGAAAGGGCGTGGAGCAATCAGCCCCAGCATTTT. Protein sequence: CASSEERAWSNQPQHF.

This clonotype was seen more than once but under ten times. The chain combines TRBV28 with TRBJ1-4; D perhaps matches TRBD1 (5 bases). The germline V gene encodes CDR1 MDHEN and CDR2 SYDVKM. Trimming stripped 4 bases from V and 7 bases from J, with 16 bases between. CDR3 length: 15 residues. In DNA, the CDR3 is TGTGCCAGCAGTTCCTCAGAGACAGCACTTGAAAAACTGTTTTTT. It specifies CASSSSETALEKLFF.

This clonotype occurred a few times. The V gene is TRBV6-1, the J gene TRBJ1-2; a possible D gene is TRBD1 (6 bases). The germline V gene encodes CDR1 MNHNS and CDR2 SASEGT. The CDR3 sequence is 16 residues long. V was clipped by 8 bases and J by 8 bases, with 27 bases between them. CDR3 DNA: TGTGCCAGCGTCATCCATGAGGCACAGGGATTAAGGGGCTACACCTTC. It translates to CASVIHEAQGLRGYTF.

This sequence joins TRBV4-1 and TRBJ2-7, with D perhaps TRBD1 or TRBD2 (6 bases each). The CDR3 has 18 amino acids. V was cut by 2 bases and J by 5 bases, with 25 bases left in between. CDR1 is MGHRA and CDR2 is YSYEKL in the germline V gene. The CDR3 DNA reads as TGCGCCAGCAGCCAAAACTATATTTTGGGGGGCGCGACTCACGAGCAGTACTTC. It translates to CASSQNYILGGATHEQYF.

Comment on this clonotype: A much larger clone is a single base away; this may be a read error. J is TRBJ2-5 and V is TRBV29-1, with D possibly being TRBD1 (6 bases). Per germline, CDR1 SQVTM and CDR2 ANQGSEA. Trimming shortened V by 6 bases and J by 1 base, and 15 bases separated the two germline ends. This CDR3 has 14 residues. As DNA, the CDR3 is TGCAGCGTCGGACAGAACCTTCTCCAAGAGACCCAGTACTTC. It specifies CSVGQNLLQETQYF.

This clonotype was counted only a few times. J is TRBJ2-7 and V is TRBV20-1, with TRBD1 matching 12 bases. The J call is uncertain, as TRBJ2-5 better fits the DNA end. The V gene's germline CDR1 is DFQATT and CDR2 SNEGSKA (reference sequence). This CDR3 spans 14 amino acids. The CDR3 here is CSAGGQGAGETQYF. In nucleotides, the CDR3 is TGCAGTGCTGGGGGACAGGGGGCAGGAGAGACCCAGTACTTC.

The chain recombines TRBV5-1 with TRBJ1-2; D is uncertain. Germline CDR1 reads SGHRS; CDR2 reads YFSETQ. V lost 0 bases and J lost 5, with 14 bases in between. This CDR3 has 15 amino acids. CDR3 residues: CASSLAGGREYGYTF. CDR3 in DNA: TGCGCCAGCAGCTTGGCTGGCGGGCGGGAGTATGGCTACACCTTC.

This sequence joins TRBV7-2 and TRBJ2-3, with TRBD2 matching 7 bases. Trimming took 5 bases from V and 2 from J; bases not matched to a gene: 10. The CDR3 has 16 amino acids. CDR1 is SGHTA, CDR2 FQGNSA, per germline. In DNA form, the CDR3 reads TGTGCCAGCAGCAGACGGGGGGTAGGAATCACAGATACGCAGTATTTT. Translated, it gives CASSRRGVGITDTQYF.

The J gene is TRBJ1-6, the V gene TRBV5-1; the D gene is possibly TRBD1 (6 bases). The CDR3 covers 17 residues. V was clipped by 3 bases and J by 6 bases, with 19 bases between them. CDR1 is SGHRS, CDR2 YFSETQ, per germline. CDR3 sequence: CASSSASGSGANSPLHF. CDR3 coding DNA: TGCGCCAGCAGCTCGGCAAGTGGGTCGGGGGCTAATTCACCCCTCCACTTT.

This clonotype was seen only once. An end of the junction does not agree with germline; a read error may underlie this. This chain uses TRBV20-1 with TRBJ1-2; 10 positions match TRBD1. Germline lookup yields CDR1 DFQATT and CDR2 SNEGSKA (reference sequence). The CDR3 length is 14 residues. The CDR3 reads CSAERQGAVGGYTF. CDR3 nucleotide sequence: TGCAGTGCGGAACGACAGGGGGCTGTAGGTGGCTATACCTTC.

This clonotype showed up just a few times. The chain uses TRBV6-5 and TRBJ2-3; no definite D call. Trimming stripped 2 bases from V and 3 bases from J, with 9 bases between. In germline, CDR1 is MNHEY, CDR2 SVGAGI. This CDR3 is 14 amino acids long. CDR3 region: CASSYQLGTDTQYF. As DNA, the CDR3 is TGTGCCAGCAGTTACCAGCTAGGGACAGATACGCAGTATTTT.